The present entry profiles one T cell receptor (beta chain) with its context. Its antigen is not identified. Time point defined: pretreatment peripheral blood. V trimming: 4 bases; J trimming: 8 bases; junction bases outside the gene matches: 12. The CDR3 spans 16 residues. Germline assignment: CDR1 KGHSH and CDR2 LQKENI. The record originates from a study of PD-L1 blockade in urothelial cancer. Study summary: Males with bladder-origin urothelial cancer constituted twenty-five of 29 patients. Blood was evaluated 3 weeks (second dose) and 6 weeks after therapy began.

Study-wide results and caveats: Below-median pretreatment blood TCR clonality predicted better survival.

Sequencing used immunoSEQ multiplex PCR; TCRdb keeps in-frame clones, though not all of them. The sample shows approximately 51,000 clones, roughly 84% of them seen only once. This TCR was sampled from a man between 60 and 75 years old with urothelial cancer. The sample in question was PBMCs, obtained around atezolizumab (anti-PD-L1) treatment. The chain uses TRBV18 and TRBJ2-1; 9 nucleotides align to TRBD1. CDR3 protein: CASSQNRDRVPHEQFF. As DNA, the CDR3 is TGTGCCAGCTCACAAAACCGGGACAGGGTACCCCATGAGCAGTTCTTC. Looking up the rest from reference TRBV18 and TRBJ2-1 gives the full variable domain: NAGVMQNPRHLVRRRGQEARLRCSPMKGHSHVYWYRQLPEEGLKFMVYLQKENIIDESGMPKERFSAEFPKEGPSILRIQQVVRGDSAAYFCASSQNRDRVPHEQFFGPGTRLTVL.